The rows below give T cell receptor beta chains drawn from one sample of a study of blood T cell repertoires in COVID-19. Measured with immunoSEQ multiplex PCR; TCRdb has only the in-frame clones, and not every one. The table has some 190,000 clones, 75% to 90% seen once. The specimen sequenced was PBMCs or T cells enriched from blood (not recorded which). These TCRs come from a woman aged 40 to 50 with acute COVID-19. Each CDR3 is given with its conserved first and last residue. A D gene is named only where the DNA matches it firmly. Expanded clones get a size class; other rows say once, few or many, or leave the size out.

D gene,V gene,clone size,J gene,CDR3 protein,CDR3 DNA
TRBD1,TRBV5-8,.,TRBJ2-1,CASSVRQGIYNEQFF,TGTGCCAGCAGCGTCCGACAGGGGATCTACAATGAGCAGTTCTTC
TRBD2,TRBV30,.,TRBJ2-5,CAWSAGGSWTQYF,TGTGCCTGGAGTGCGGGAGGGAGTTGGACCCAGTACTTC
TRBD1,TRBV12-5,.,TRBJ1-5,CASGLGTGYQPQHF,TGTGCTAGTGGTTTGGGGACAGGGTATCAGCCCCAGCATTTT
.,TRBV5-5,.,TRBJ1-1,CASSLPKTASAGRLPTEAFF,TGTGCCAGCAGCTTGCCAAAAACCGCGTCAGCGGGACGTTTGCCCACTGAAGCTTTCTTT
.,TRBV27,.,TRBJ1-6,CASSHLIGDSPLHF,TGTGCCAGCAGCCACCTCATAGGGGATTCACCCCTCCACTTT
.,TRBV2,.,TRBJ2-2,CATEEMDGPPSQELFF,TGTGCCACGGAGGAAATGGACGGACCCCCTAGTCAGGAGCTGTTTTTT
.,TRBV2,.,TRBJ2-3,CASSSEGSTDTQYF,TGTGCCAGCAGTAGTGAGGGATCCACAGATACGCAGTATTTT
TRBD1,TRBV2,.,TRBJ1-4,CASRDRGDKLFF,TGTGCCAGCAGGGACAGGGGCGACAAACTGTTTTTT
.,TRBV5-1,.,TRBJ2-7,CASSFTGSYEQYF,TGCGCCAGCAGCTTCACGGGGTCCTACGAGCAGTACTTC
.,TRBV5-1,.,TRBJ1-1,CASSLNEVVPNTEAFF,TGCGCCAGCAGCTTGAATGAGGTGGTTCCGAACACTGAAGCTTTCTTT
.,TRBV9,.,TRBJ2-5,CASSEREHVGETQYF,TGTGCCAGCAGCGAGAGGGAGCATGTAGGAGAGACCCAGTACTTC
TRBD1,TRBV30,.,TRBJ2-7,CAWSGPDRGYEQYF,TGTGCCTGGAGCGGCCCGGACAGGGGCTACGAGCAGTACTTC
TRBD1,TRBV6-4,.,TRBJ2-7,CATKFDRGLEQYF,TGTGCCACCAAGTTCGACAGGGGGCTCGAGCAGTACTTC
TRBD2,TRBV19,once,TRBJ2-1,CASSPRTSGYNEQFF,TGTGCCAGTAGTCCTCGGACTAGCGGCTACAATGAGCAGTTCTTC
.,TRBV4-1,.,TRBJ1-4,CASSQSGGNEKLFF,TGCGCCAGCAGCCAGAGCGGAGGGAATGAAAAACTGTTTTTT
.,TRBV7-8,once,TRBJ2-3,CASSLVPRARTDTQYF,TGTGCCAGCAGCTTAGTTCCCAGGGCGAGGACAGATACGCAGTATTTT
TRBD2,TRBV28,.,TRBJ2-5,CASSLLGGEETQYF,TGTGCCAGCAGTTTACTCGGGGGGGAAGAGACCCAGTACTTC
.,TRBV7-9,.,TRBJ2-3,CASMRGSTDTQYF,TGTGCCAGCATGCGCGGTAGCACAGATACGCAGTATTTT
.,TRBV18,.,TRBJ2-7,CASSPGQTYEQYF,TGTGCCAGCTCTCCGGGACAAACCTACGAGCAGTACTTC
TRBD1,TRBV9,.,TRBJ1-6,CASSVEGAGSPLHF,TGTGCCAGCAGCGTAGAGGGGGCGGGTTCACCCCTCCACTTT
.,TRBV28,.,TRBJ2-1,CASSQLNPNEQFF,TGTGCCAGCAGTCAACTAAACCCCAATGAGCAGTTCTTC
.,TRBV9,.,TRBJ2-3,CASSAGSHTDTQYF,TGTGCCAGCAGCGCCGGGAGCCACACAGATACGCAGTATTTT
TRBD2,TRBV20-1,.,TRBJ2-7,CSASPGAGVYEQYF,TGCAGTGCTAGTCCCGGGGCGGGAGTCTACGAGCAGTACTTC
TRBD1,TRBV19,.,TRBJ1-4,CASSPNHGTANEKLFF,TGTGCCAGTAGCCCTAACCACGGGACAGCTAATGAAAAACTGTTTTTT
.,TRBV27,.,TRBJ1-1,CASSLSWGRLGGGTEAFF,TGTGCCAGCAGTTTGAGTTGGGGGCGCTTGGGAGGGGGCACTGAAGCTTTCTTT
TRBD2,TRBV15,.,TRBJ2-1,CATSAPSGGANEQFF,TGTGCCACCAGCGCGCCTAGCGGGGGGGCAAATGAGCAGTTCTTC
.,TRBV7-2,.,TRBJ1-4,CASSSGEGLEKLFF,TGTGCCAGCAGCTCAGGGGAGGGGTTGGAAAAACTGTTTTTT
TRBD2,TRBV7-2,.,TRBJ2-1,CASSLPQRDPHEQFF,TGTGCCAGCAGCCTGCCGCAGCGGGACCCCCATGAGCAGTTCTTC
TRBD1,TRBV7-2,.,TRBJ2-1,CASSPQGVNYNEQFF,TGTGCCAGCAGCCCCCAGGGGGTAAACTACAATGAGCAGTTCTTC
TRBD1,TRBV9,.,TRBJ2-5,CASSAHPGQGPSVTQYF,TGTGCCAGCAGCGCACACCCGGGACAGGGGCCCTCTGTGACCCAGTACTTC
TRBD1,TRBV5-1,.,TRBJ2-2,CASSLWGQGTTGELFF,TGCGCCAGCAGCTTGTGGGGACAGGGGACCACCGGGGAGCTGTTTTTT
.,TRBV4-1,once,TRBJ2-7,CASSQDLGRIYEQYF,TGCGCCAGCAGCCAAGATCTGGGGAGAATCTACGAGCAGTACTTC
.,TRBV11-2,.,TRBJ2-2,CASSLAGSITGELFF,TGTGCCAGCAGCTTAGCCGGGAGTATCACCGGGGAGCTGTTTTTT
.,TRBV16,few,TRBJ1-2,CASSQTGPRGYGYTF,TGTGCCAGCAGCCAAACAGGGCCAAGGGGCTATGGCTACACCTTC
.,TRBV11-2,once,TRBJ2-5,CASSLREEGEETQYF,TGTGCCAGCAGCTTAAGAGAAGAGGGTGAAGAGACCCAGTACTTC
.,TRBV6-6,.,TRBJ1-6,CASSSGRGESPLHF,TGTGCCAGCAGTTCAGGCAGGGGTGAATCACCCCTCCACTTT
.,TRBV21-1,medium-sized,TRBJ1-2,CASSTPGTGNGYTF,TGTGCCAGCAGCACCCCCGGGACAGGGAACGGCTACACCTTC
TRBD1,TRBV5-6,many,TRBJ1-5,CASSFSGGWGQPQHF,TGTGCCAGCAGCTTTTCAGGGGGTTGGGGTCAGCCCCAGCATTTT
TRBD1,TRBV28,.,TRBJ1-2,CASYPGGQGNYGYTF,TGTGCCAGCTACCCCGGGGGACAGGGGAACTATGGCTACACCTTC
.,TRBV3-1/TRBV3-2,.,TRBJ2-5,CASSLLETQYF,TGTGCCAGCAGCCTACTTGAGACCCAGTACTTC
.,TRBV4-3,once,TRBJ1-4,CASSQRRDEKLFF,TGCGCCAGCAGCCAAAGGAGGGATGAAAAACTGTTTTTT
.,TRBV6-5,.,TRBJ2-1,CASSYQQGNEQFF,TGTGCCAGCAGTTACCAGCAGGGCAATGAGCAGTTCTTC
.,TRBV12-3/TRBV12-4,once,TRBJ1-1,CASSFQGNTEAFF,TGTGCCAGCAGTTTCCAGGGGAACACTGAAGCTTTCTTT